The table lists the clone carrying this T cell receptor beta chain with many counts. 5'RACE template switching produced TCR cDNA carrying a universal primer site and UMIs. MiXCR, applied by TCRdb to the 5' RACE reads, yields one record per CDR3 protein. The profile shows around 13,000 distinct CDR3 sequences, more than 4.5% of them singletons. This entry belongs to a study of T cells after yellow fever vaccination. Study-wide points: The study found a weaker secondary response that peaked faster, day 5 versus 15. Almost all vaccine-responding clonotypes went undetected in sorted memory subsets on day 0. Just a small share of clonotypes turned up in the CD4 compartment as well as the CD8 compartment.

Trimming removed 5 bases from V and 6 bases from J, with 14 bases in between. In germline, CDR1 is MDHEN, CDR2 SYDVKM. The CDR3 totals 13 residues. The sequence was obtained from a man aged 30-40 years who received the YFV17D yellow fever vaccine. The J gene is TRBJ2-7, the V gene TRBV28; D uncertain. The sequences come from PBMCs, either bulk or a sorted T-cell subset (CD4+, CD8+, memory, or dextramer-sorted; not recorded which), collected 45 days after the yellow fever booster vaccination. CDR3 bases: TGTGCCAGCAGTCTCACAGCGACTGGCGAGCAGTACTTC. Translated: CASSLTATGEQYF.